This TCR beta chain emerged from a study of cytomegalovirus exposure and HLA in healthy donors. Turning to the study itself: Within the Caucasian-associated ancestry cluster were around 80% of the roughly 400 genotyped donors. Study-level findings and limits: HLA alleles showed associations with 15,000 to 20,000 TCR beta sequences in a later analysis, at a 0.05 false discovery rate. An assumption of roughly uniform sequencing depth across donors underlay the presence/absence analyses.

It was with 60 Vbeta and 13 Jbeta primers that the PCR ran. TCRdb keeps only in-frame clones here, not all; method: immunoSEQ multiplex PCR. In the table there are roughly 97,000 clones, about 81% of which are singletons. With respect to this clone: Its antigen is not identified.

The receptor was derived from a man aged 40-55 years in good health and CMV-seropositive. Specimen: PBMCs.

CDR3 DNA: TGTGCCAGCAGTTCATTACAGGGGGCGGTGGGCACAGATACGCAGTATTTT. Protein product: CASSSLQGAVGTDTQYF. This chain links TRBV27 with TRBJ2-3; 9 bases are a match to TRBD1. The V gene's germline CDR1 is MNHEY and CDR2 SMNVEV (reference sequence). There are 17 residues in the CDR3. J lost 1 base, V lost 4 bases, and 9 bases had no gene match.